Listed below are T cell receptor beta chains from one sample, sequenced in a study of blood T cell repertoires in COVID-19. The assay was immunoSEQ multiplex PCR, and TCRdb's table has in-frame clones only and misses some. The sample lists 80,000 to 100,000 clones; 82% were seen once. The source material was peripheral blood. The receptors stem from a man between 65 and 85 years old with active or convalescent COVID-19. CDR3s include the opening cysteine and the closing phenylalanine or tryptophan.

j_call v_call cdr3_aa
TRBJ2-7 TRBV5-1 CASSLRDRGLEQYF
TRBJ1-2 TRBV4-3 CASSQSGTYGYTF
TRBJ1-5 TRBV6-5 CASSYGRGASNQPQHF
TRBJ1-6 TRBV6-2/TRBV6-3 CASSYRGSSNSPLHF
TRBJ2-1 TRBV11-3 CASRLRSGGPYNEQFF
TRBJ2-5 TRBV4-1 CASSLVPSSGGVGTQYF
TRBJ1-2 TRBV29-1 CSVEGGQAYGYTF
TRBJ1-1 TRBV27 CASSTPRGGAVNTEAFF
TRBJ1-2 TRBV19 CASSKGALGGLYGYTF
TRBJ2-7 TRBV7-2 CASSLGRGFHEQYF
TRBJ2-7 TRBV5-8 CASSSKGASYEQYF
TRBJ1-2 TRBV12-3/TRBV12-4 CASRESNYGYTF
TRBJ2-3 TRBV10-3 CAISDPRVGLPSTDTQYF
TRBJ2-1 TRBV5-8 CASSLGDSSYNEQFF
TRBJ1-2 TRBV28 CASSLKGRFGYTF
TRBJ2-5 TRBV5-1 CASQRRGQEINKETQYF
TRBJ2-1 TRBV6-5 CASMGRDRGLYEQFF
TRBJ1-4 TRBV6-1 CASSEPGQGSEKLFF
TRBJ2-3 TRBV7-9 CASSLGVAGGTDTQYF
TRBJ1-6 TRBV4-1 CASSLPGGGNSPLHF
TRBJ2-1 TRBV3-1/TRBV3-2 CASSGLQGGNEQFF
TRBJ1-6 TRBV4-1 CASSQEDRASYNSPLHF
TRBJ2-7 TRBV29-1 CSGHCEQYF
TRBJ1-1 TRBV19 CASRRLDTEAFF
TRBJ2-7 TRBV30 CAWRRGRTGEQYF
TRBJ1-2 TRBV7-9 CASSLEGTGSYGYTF
TRBJ2-7 TRBV10-3 CAISEGRGYEQYF
TRBJ1-6 TRBV7-2 CASSLPSGYNSPLHF
TRBJ2-7 TRBV20-1 CSARSGFEQYF
TRBJ1-5 TRBV30 CAWSTGDRAGQPQHF
TRBJ1-5 TRBV7-2 CASSFLGASNQPQHF
TRBJ1-2 TRBV19 CASSMNQVYGYTF
TRBJ2-2 TRBV10-3 CAIERTSNSGELFF